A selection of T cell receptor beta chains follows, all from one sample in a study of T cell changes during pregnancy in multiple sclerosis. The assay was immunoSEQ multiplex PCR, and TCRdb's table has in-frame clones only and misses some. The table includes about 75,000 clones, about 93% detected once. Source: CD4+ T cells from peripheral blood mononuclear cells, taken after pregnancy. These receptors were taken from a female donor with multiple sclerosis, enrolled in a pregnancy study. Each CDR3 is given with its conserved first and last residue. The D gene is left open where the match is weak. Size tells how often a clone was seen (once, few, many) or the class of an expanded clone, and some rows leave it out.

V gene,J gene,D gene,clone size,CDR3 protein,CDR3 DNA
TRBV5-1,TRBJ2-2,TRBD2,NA,CASSSRTSGSTGELFF,TGCGCCAGCAGCTCGCGGACTAGCGGGAGCACCGGGGAGCTGTTTTTT
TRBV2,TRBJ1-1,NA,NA,CASSVFTWAFF,TGTGCCAGCAGTGTTTTCACTTGGGCTTTCTTT
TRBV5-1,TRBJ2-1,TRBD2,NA,CASSSGLAGVWGEQFF,TGCGCCAGCAGCTCTGGACTAGCGGGAGTTTGGGGTGAGCAGTTCTTC
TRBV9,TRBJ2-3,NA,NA,CASSVGSRNTDTQYF,TGTGCCAGCAGCGTAGGTTCCAGAAACACAGATACGCAGTATTTT
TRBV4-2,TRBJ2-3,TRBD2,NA,CASSQDGLAGPDTQYF,TGTGCCAGCAGCCAAGATGGACTAGCGGGACCCGATACGCAGTATTTT
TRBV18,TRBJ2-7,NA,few,CASSPRAANEQYF,TGTGCCAGCTCACCGCGCGCCGCGAACGAGCAGTACTTC
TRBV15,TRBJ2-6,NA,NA,CATSSGTRLDNVLTF,TGTGCCACCAGCAGTGGTACGCGGTTAGACAACGTCCTGACTTTC
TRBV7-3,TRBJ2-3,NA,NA,CASSFGDSTDTQYF,TGTGCCAGCAGCTTCGGGGATAGCACAGATACGCAGTATTTT
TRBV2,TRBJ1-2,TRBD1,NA,CASMWGQESYGYTF,TGTGCCAGCATGTGGGGACAGGAGTCCTATGGCTACACCTTC
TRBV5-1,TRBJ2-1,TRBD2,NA,CASRTSHLNEQFF,TGCGCCAGCAGGACTAGCCATCTCAATGAGCAGTTCTTC
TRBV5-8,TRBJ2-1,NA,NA,CASSFVLGNEQFF,TGTGCCAGCAGCTTCGTTCTAGGAAATGAGCAGTTCTTC
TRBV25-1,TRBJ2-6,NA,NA,CASSDNKLVLSGANVLTF,TGTGCCAGCAGTGACAACAAGCTAGTGCTCTCTGGGGCCAACGTCCTGACTTTC
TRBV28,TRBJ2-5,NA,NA,CASSPGGGVQETQYF,TGTGCCAGCAGTCCAGGCGGAGGGGTCCAAGAGACCCAGTACTTC
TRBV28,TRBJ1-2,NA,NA,CASSNRVFYGYTF,TGTGCCAGCAGTAACAGGGTTTTCTATGGCTACACCTTC
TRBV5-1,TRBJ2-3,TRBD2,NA,CASSLGAGAGDTQYF,TGCGCCAGCAGCTTGGGAGCGGGAGCGGGAGATACGCAGTATTTT
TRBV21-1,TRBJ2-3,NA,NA,CASSTPTRTGGADTQYF,TGTGCCAGCAGCACTCCGACCCGGACAGGGGGTGCAGATACGCAGTATTTT
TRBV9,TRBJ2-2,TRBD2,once,CASSGTSGRNTGELFF,TGTGCCAGCAGCGGGACTAGCGGGAGGAACACCGGGGAGCTGTTTTTT
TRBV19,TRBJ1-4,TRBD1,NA,CASSSRTGSEKLFF,TGTGCCAGTAGTTCTCGGACAGGGAGTGAAAAACTGTTTTTT
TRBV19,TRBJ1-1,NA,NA,CASSMPFGVNTEAFF,TGTGCCAGTAGTATGCCTTTCGGGGTGAACACTGAAGCTTTCTTT
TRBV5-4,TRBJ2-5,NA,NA,CASSPGVGGTQYF,TGTGCCAGCAGCCCGGGGGTTGGCGGGACCCAGTACTTC
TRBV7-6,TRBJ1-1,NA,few,CASSAAGGRSEAFF,TGTGCCAGCAGCGCCGCAGGCGGGCGGAGTGAAGCTTTCTTT
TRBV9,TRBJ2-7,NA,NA,CASSVDPGTYEQYF,TGTGCCAGCAGCGTAGATCCGGGAACCTACGAGCAGTACTTC
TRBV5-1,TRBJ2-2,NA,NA,CASSPEFAGELFF,TGCGCCAGCAGCCCCGAGTTCGCCGGGGAGCTGTTTTTT
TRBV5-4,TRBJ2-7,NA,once,CARDSGTYEQYF,TGTGCCAGGGACAGCGGTACCTACGAGCAGTACTTC
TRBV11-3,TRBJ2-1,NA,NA,CASSSGRGNNEQFF,TGTGCCAGCAGCTCAGGAAGGGGGAACAATGAGCAGTTCTTC
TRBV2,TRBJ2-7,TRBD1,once,CASSEFVAGGRYEQYF,TGTGCCAGCAGTGAATTTGTTGCAGGGGGCCGGTACGAGCAGTACTTC
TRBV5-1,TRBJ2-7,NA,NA,CASSLRSSSGVSYEQYF,TGCGCCAGCAGCTTGCGGTCCTCCTCCGGGGTCTCCTACGAGCAGTACTTC
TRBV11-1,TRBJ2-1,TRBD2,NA,CASSQTERGRGNEQFF,TGTGCCAGCAGCCAGACCGAGCGGGGACGGGGCAATGAGCAGTTCTTC
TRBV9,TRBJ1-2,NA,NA,CASSLSGVSYGYTF,TGTGCCAGCAGCTTATCGGGGGTCTCCTATGGCTACACCTTC
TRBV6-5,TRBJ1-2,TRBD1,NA,CASSLSGTGTYTF,TGTGCCAGCAGTTTGTCCGGGACAGGGACTTACACCTTC
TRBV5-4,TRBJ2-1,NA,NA,CASSLRTRGYNEQFF,TGTGCCAGCAGCTTGAGAACGAGAGGGTACAATGAGCAGTTCTTC
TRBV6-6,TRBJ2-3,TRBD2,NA,CASSYGIAGGEDTQYF,TGTGCCAGCAGTTACGGAATAGCGGGAGGAGAAGATACGCAGTATTTT
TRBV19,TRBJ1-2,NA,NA,CASSIAAGYGYTF,TGTGCCAGTAGTATAGCCGCCGGCTATGGCTACACCTTC
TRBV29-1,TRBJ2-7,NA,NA,CSVEDVYEQYF,TGCAGCGTTGAAGACGTTTACGAGCAGTACTTC
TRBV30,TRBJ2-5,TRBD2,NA,CAWSAGLAVQETQYF,TGTGCCTGGAGTGCGGGACTAGCGGTTCAAGAGACCCAGTACTTC
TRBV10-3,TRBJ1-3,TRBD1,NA,CAAVRDRGGNTIYF,TGTGCCGCAGTCCGGGACAGGGGTGGAAACACCATATATTTT
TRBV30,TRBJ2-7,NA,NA,CAWNPGTATYEQYF,TGTGCCTGGAACCCCGGGACTGCAACCTACGAGCAGTACTTC
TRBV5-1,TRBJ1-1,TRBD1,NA,CASSLGGTGGAFF,TGCGCCAGCAGCTTGGGAGGGACAGGGGGGGCTTTCTTT
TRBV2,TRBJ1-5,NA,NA,CVSSEARVANQPQHF,TGTGTCAGCAGTGAAGCGCGGGTTGCCAATCAGCCCCAGCATTTT
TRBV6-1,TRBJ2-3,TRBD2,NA,CASSEDPSGRPDTQYF,TGTGCCAGCAGTGAAGATCCTAGCGGGAGGCCAGATACGCAGTATTTT
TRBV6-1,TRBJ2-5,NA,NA,CASSETWRNQETQYF,TGTGCCAGCAGTGAAACGTGGCGGAACCAAGAGACCCAGTACTTC
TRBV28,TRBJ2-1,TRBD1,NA,CASSGDRGETNEQFF,TGTGCCAGCAGTGGTGACAGGGGGGAGACTAATGAGCAGTTCTTC
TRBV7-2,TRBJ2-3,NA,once,CASSSAGAPSTDTQYF,TGTGCCAGCAGCTCCGCTGGGGCACCTAGCACAGATACGCAGTATTTT
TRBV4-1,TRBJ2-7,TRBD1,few,CASSQTDLGTGGHEQYF,TGCGCCAGCAGCCAAACCGACCTTGGGACAGGGGGCCACGAGCAGTACTTC